The 29 T cell receptor beta chains given below trace back to one sample, sequenced in a study of cytomegalovirus exposure and HLA in healthy donors. Primers: 60 Vbeta forward and 13 Jbeta reverse. TCRdb keeps only in-frame clones here, not all; method: immunoSEQ multiplex PCR. The sample has 250,000 to 350,000 clones, just over 85% seen once. The material sequenced was PBMCs. The source is a middle-aged man in good health and CMV-seropositive.

This chain uses TRBV5-1 with TRBJ2-5; 8 bases fit TRBD1. Gene TRBJ2-7 matches the end of the DNA better, so the J call may be wrong. Germline-derived CDR1 and CDR2 are SGHRS and YFSETQ. The CDR3 is 14 amino acids. The CDR3, as DNA: TGCGCCAGCAGCTCGGACAGGGAGGCCTACGAGCAGTACTTC. Its translation: CASSSDREAYEQYF.

The chain uses TRBV5-5 and TRBJ2-7; 9 nucleotides line up with TRBD1. Germline-derived CDR1 and CDR2 are SGHKS and YYEKEE (reference sequence). This CDR3 has 15 amino acids. Losses at the gene ends were 4 bases for V and 7 bases for J; bases not matched to a gene: 12. The CDR3 DNA is TGTGCCAGCAGCCCCGGGACAGGGCGACCGAGGGAGCAGTACTTC. Residues: CASSPGTGRPREQYF.

The genes are TRBV4-3 and TRBJ1-6, with D hard to call. Trimming removed 0 bases from V and 6 bases from J, with 9 bases in between. The CDR3 totals 15 residues. CDR1 is LGHNA and CDR2 is YSLEER in the germline V gene. The CDR3 region is CASSQESEGNSPLHF. The CDR3 nucleotides are TGCGCCAGCAGCCAAGAGAGCGAGGGTAATTCACCCCTCCACTTT.

This chain joins TRBV19 and TRBJ1-5; TRBD1 might be the D (5 bases). The CDR3 is made up of 15 amino acids. V was shortened by 4 bases and J by 1 base, with 11 bases between the two germline ends. Germline lookup yields CDR1 LNHDA and CDR2 SQIVND (reference sequence). CDR3 bases: TGTGCCAGTAGTAGGGGCGGTTGGAGCAATCAGCCCCAGCATTTT. Encoded protein: CASSRGGWSNQPQHF. The variable domain in full, with the rest retrieved from reference TRBV19 and TRBJ1-5, is DGGITQSPKYLFRKEGQNVTLSCEQNLNHDAMYWYRQDPGQGLRLIYYSQIVNDFQKGDIAEGYSVSREKKESFPLTVTSAQKNPTAFYLCASSRGGWSNQPQHFGDGTRLSIL.

The V and J genes are TRBV4-1 and TRBJ1-6, with D perhaps matching TRBD1 (5 bases). Trimming shortened V by 2 bases and J by 7 bases, and 9 bases separated the two germline ends. CDR1 is MGHRA and CDR2 is YSYEKL in the germline V gene. The CDR3 has 14 amino acids. CDR3 sequence: CASSQPGWNSPLHF. The CDR3 bases are TGCGCCAGCAGCCAACCAGGGTGGAATTCACCCCTCCACTTT.

The chain couples TRBV7-9 to TRBJ2-5; 7 bases match TRBD1. TRBJ2-7 explains the end of the DNA better; the J call may be wrong. The germline V gene has CDR1 SEHNR and CDR2 FQNEAQ (reference sequence). This CDR3 has 12 residues. CDR3 in DNA: TGTGCCAGCAGCCCGACAGGGCCCGAGCAGTACTTC. This gives the protein CASSPTGPEQYF.

The chain joins TRBV7-9 to TRBJ2-7; 7 bases map to TRBD1. This CDR3 is 15 amino acids long. The trim removed 2 bases at V and 4 bases at J, leaving 8 bases unmatched. The germline CDR1 and CDR2 sequences are SEHNR and FQNEAQ (reference sequence). The CDR3 loop is CASSLWDSQEYEQYF. As DNA, the CDR3 is TGTGCCAGCAGCTTATGGGACAGCCAGGAATACGAGCAGTACTTC.

The rearrangement links TRBV27 to TRBJ2-5; D might be TRBD2 (6 bases). The CDR3 length is 14 residues. The ends were cut back, 3 bases at V and 5 bases at J, with 13 bases in the middle. Germline V gene sequence: CDR1 MNHEY, CDR2 SMNVEV (reference sequence). For the CDR3, the DNA is TGTGCCAGCAGTTTTGGAGGGGCCCGTGAGACCCAGTACTTC. Translation gives CASSFGGARETQYF.

The chain carries TRBV10-3 and TRBJ2-7; 11 bases align to TRBD1. The CDR3 runs to 14 residues. Germline CDR1 and CDR2: ENHRY and SYGVKD. Trimming at V came to 4 bases and at J to 3 bases, leaving 2 bases not matched to a gene. CDR3 sequence reads: CAISGGQGVYEQYF. The DNA of the CDR3 is TGTGCCATCAGTGGGGGACAGGGGGTCTACGAGCAGTACTTC.

The rearrangement links TRBV29-1 to TRBJ2-5, with D possibly matching TRBD2 (6 bases). V lost 2 bases, J lost 0 bases, and 13 bases lay in between. This CDR3 is built from 15 residues. The germline V gene has CDR1 SQVTM and CDR2 ANQGSEA. As DNA, the CDR3 is TGCAGCGTTGAACGCGGGACCTTGTACCAAGAGACCCAGTACTTC. It yields the protein CSVERGTLYQETQYF.

The chain carries TRBV27 and TRBJ1-1, with no clear D. The germline V and J ends were trimmed by 5 bases and 2 bases, with 18 bases remaining between them. Germline V gene lookup returns CDR1 MNHEY and CDR2 SMNVEV (reference sequence). CDR3 length: 16 residues. The CDR3 bases are TGTGCCAGCAGTCCCCCATCAGTCGGACTAAACACTGAAGCTTTCTTT. Translation: CASSPPSVGLNTEAFF.

The chain employs TRBV2 and TRBJ2-2; 7 nucleotides agree with TRBD1. The CDR3 extends over 15 amino acids. Unmatched junction bases numbered 12, after V lost 7 bases and J lost 7 bases. In germline, CDR1 is SNHLY, CDR2 FYNNEI. CDR3 loop: CASTPKTGYSGELFF. CDR3 coding DNA: TGTGCCAGCACCCCTAAGACAGGGTACAGCGGGGAGCTGTTTTTT.

J is TRBJ1-5 and V is TRBV27; TRBD1 is a possible D gene (5 bases). The CDR3 sequence is 17 residues long. V was trimmed by 5 bases and J by 0 bases, leaving 17 bases between them. Germline V lookup: CDR1 MNHEY, CDR2 SMNVEV (reference sequence). In DNA form, the CDR3 reads TGTGCCAGCAGTCCTTCAGGGAGGCAATATAGCAATCAGCCCCAGCATTTT. This encodes CASSPSGRQYSNQPQHF.

This chain uses TRBV5-5 with TRBJ1-1; no reliable D call. The germline V gene has CDR1 SGHKS and CDR2 YYEKEE (reference sequence). The CDR3 runs to 13 residues. V was shortened by 4 bases and J by 6 bases, with 13 bases between the two germline ends. The CDR3 spells CASSRPAGAEAFF. The DNA for the CDR3 is TGTGCCAGCAGCCGACCAGCGGGAGCTGAAGCTTTCTTT.

This chain uses TRBV10-3 with TRBJ2-3; D uncertain. CDR1 is ENHRY, CDR2 SYGVKD, per germline. The CDR3 extends over 16 amino acids. Deletions cut 2 bases from V and 2 bases from J, with 14 bases between. CDR3 bases: TGTGCCATCAGTGAGGAGACTCCGTTCGACACAGATACGCAGTATTTT. Translating gives CAISEETPFDTDTQYF.

The DNA of the CDR3 is TGTGCCAGCAGTGGGGAGATGAACACTGAAGCTTTCTTT. Its translation is CASSGEMNTEAFF. The V call is TRBV2, the J call TRBJ1-1; D gene unclear. Germline V CDR1 and CDR2: SNHLY, FYNNEI. The V end lost 4 bases, the J end lost 0 bases, and 6 bases lay between the germline ends. The CDR3 sequence is 13 residues long. Variable domain in full (rest from reference TRBV2 and TRBJ1-1): EPEVTQTPSHQVTQMGQEVILRCVPISNHLYFYWYRQILGQKVEFLVSFYNNEISEKSEIFDDQFSVERPDGSNFTLKIRSTKLEDSAMYFCASSGEMNTEAFFGQGTRLTVV.

The chain joins TRBV19 to TRBJ2-6; 10 nucleotides agree with TRBD2. From germline, CDR1 is LNHDA and CDR2 SQIVND (reference sequence). The CDR3 covers 17 residues. J lost 2 bases, V lost 3 bases, and 4 bases had no gene match. In DNA, the CDR3 is TGTGCCAGTAGTATCTCGCTAGCGGGAGCTGGGGCCAACGTCCTGACTTTC. Translated: CASSISLAGAGANVLTF.

As concerns this clone: One junction end does not reproduce the germline sequence, and a read error may be involved. The chain has TRBV7-9 and TRBJ2-7; D is perhaps TRBD2 (5 bases). Germline V gene data show CDR1 as SEHNR and CDR2 as FQNEAQ (reference sequence). The CDR3 totals 13 residues. CDR3 nucleotide sequence: TGTTCCAGCAGCTTCCGGGAAAACTACGAGCAGTACTTC. Its translation: CSSSFRENYEQYF.

V is TRBV7-9 and J is TRBJ2-1; TRBD2 agrees at 10 bases. Germline V gene lookup returns CDR1 SEHNR and CDR2 FQNEAQ (reference sequence). The junction had 7 bases not matched to a gene; V was cut back by 3 bases and J by 8 bases. This CDR3 spans 15 amino acids. The CDR3 loop is CASSFSLAGDHEQFF. In DNA form, the CDR3 reads TGTGCCAGCAGCTTTAGTCTAGCGGGAGACCATGAGCAGTTCTTC.

This clone has just one count. The chain uses TRBV18 and TRBJ1-2; the match to TRBD1 covers 11 bases. The length of the CDR3 is 14 residues. CDR1 is KGHSH, CDR2 LQKENI, per germline. After removal of 3 bases from V and 5 bases from J, the junction contained 2 bases not matched to a gene. For the CDR3, the DNA is TGTGCCAGCTCACCCGGGACAGGGGGATATGGCTACACCTTC. It translates to CASSPGTGGYGYTF.

The chain employs TRBV6-5 and TRBJ2-5, with unresolved D. The CDR3 extends over 12 amino acids. CDR1 and CDR2 (germline): MNHEY, SVGAGI. Trimming left V 6 bases short and J 4 bases short, with 9 bases between. CDR3 coding DNA: TGTGCCAGCAGCGCGAATCCAGAGACCCAGTACTTC. This translates into CASSANPETQYF.

V usage is TRBV29-1 and J usage is TRBJ1-1; D is ambiguous. The germline V gene has CDR1 SQVTM and CDR2 ANQGSEA. V lost 3 bases and J lost 5, with 7 bases in between. The CDR3 covers 11 residues. This chain's CDR3 is CSVDPGTEAFF. Written as DNA, the CDR3 is TGCAGCGTTGATCCGGGGACTGAAGCTTTCTTT.

V usage is TRBV7-9 and J usage is TRBJ2-1; TRBD2 agrees at 7 bases. CDR1 and CDR2 (germline): SEHNR, FQNEAQ (reference sequence). This CDR3 contains 15 residues. The ends lost 1 base at V and 7 bases at J; junction bases unmatched: 7. The CDR3 is CASSLGGLGGNEQFF. For the CDR3, the DNA is TGTGCCAGCAGCTTAGGTGGACTAGGTGGGAATGAGCAGTTCTTC.

The gene calls are TRBV12-5 and TRBJ2-1, with 7 bases that match TRBD1. The CDR3 has 14 amino acids. V shed 1 base and J 8 bases; nucleotides not matched to a gene: 5. CDR1 LGHNT and CDR2 FRNRAP come from the germline V gene. The CDR3 loop is CASGLGPTGYEQFF. The CDR3 coding sequence is TGTGCTAGTGGTTTGGGCCCGACAGGGTATGAGCAGTTCTTC. The variable domain in full, with the rest retrieved from reference TRBV12-5 and TRBJ2-1, is DARVTQTPRHKVTEMGQEVTMRCQPILGHNTVFWYRQTMMQGLELLAYFRNRAPLDDSGMPKDRFSAEMPDATLATLKIQPSEPRDSAVYFCASGLGPTGYEQFFGPGTRLTVL.

The V gene is TRBV15, the J gene TRBJ2-3, with D tentatively TRBD1 (5 bases). CDR3 size: 14 residues. Germline V gene lookup returns CDR1 LNHNV and CDR2 YYDKDF (reference sequence). V lost 1 base to trimming and J lost 1 base, with 6 bases between them. In DNA form, the CDR3 reads TGTGCCACCAGCAGAGTCAGGGGCACAGATACGCAGTATTTT. Its translation: CATSRVRGTDTQYF.

The rearrangement joins TRBV7-3 to TRBJ2-3; TRBD2 agrees at 8 bases. Germline CDR1 is SGHTA and CDR2 is FQGTGA. The trim removed 5 bases at V and 4 bases at J, leaving 8 bases unmatched. The CDR3 contains 15 residues. CDR3 DNA: TGTGCCAGCAGCGATACCGGGACTAGTTCAGATACGCAGTATTTT. Protein: CASSDTGTSSDTQYF.

The rearrangement joins TRBV7-6 to TRBJ2-1, with 7 nucleotides matching TRBD1. V lost 10 bases, J lost 9 bases, and 21 bases stayed unmatched. Germline CDR1 is SGHVS and CDR2 is FNYEAQ. The CDR3 is 16 residues long. CDR3 region: CATRASGGPSFGEQFF. CDR3 in DNA: TGTGCCACCAGGGCGTCAGGGGGTCCGTCTTTCGGTGAGCAGTTCTTC. Combining the CDR3 with reference TRBV7-6 and TRBJ2-1 gives the whole variable domain GAGVSQSPRYKVTKRGQDVALRCDPISGHVSLYWYRQALGQGPEFLTYFNYEAQQDKSGLPNDRFSAERPEGSISTLTIQRTEQRDSAMYRCATRASGGPSFGEQFFGPGTRLTVL.

This chain connects TRBV7-9 to TRBJ2-4, with a tentative D call TRBD2 (5 bases). Germline-derived CDR1 and CDR2 are SEHNR and FQNEAQ (reference sequence). CDR3 size: 16 residues. Trimming shortened V by 11 bases and J by 1 base, and 21 bases separated the two germline ends. CDR3 residues: CASYPWTLDAKNIQYF. CDR3 sequence (DNA): TGTGCCTCCTATCCTTGGACTCTGGATGCCAAAAACATTCAGTACTTC.

The chain employs TRBV4-2 and TRBJ2-5; 7 positions match TRBD1. The J call is doubtful: the DNA matches TRBJ2-7 better. CDR3 length: 16 amino acids. The germline gives CDR1 LGHNA, CDR2 YNFKEQ. The CDR3 DNA reads TGTGCCAGCAGCCAACAGCTGACAGGGCCCTCCTACGAGCAGTACTTC. Its protein is CASSQQLTGPSYEQYF.